The sequence of this TCR beta chain was determined in a study of blood T cells in healthy people across ages. Notes on the study in general: When one million T cells were used, diversity estimates were thought to be underestimates. PBMCs that were unsorted prevented a conclusive naive versus antigen-experienced comparison.

This clonotype was detected only once. Its antigen is as yet unknown. A second PCR of roughly 7 to 11 cycles used a sample-barcoded 5' primer and a J-beta primer mix. TCRdb analysed the 5' RACE reads with MiXCR anew, one entry per CDR3 protein. The sample includes about 1.4 million distinct CDR3 sequences, around 59% of them seen just once. Sequenced sample: blood. The TCR comes from a man between 18 and 35 years old in good health.

The CDR3 loop is CSTDRAGEKLFF. The CDR3 DNA sequence: TGCAGCACCGACAGGGCGGGGGAAAAACTGTTTTTT. The chain uses TRBV29-1 and TRBJ1-4; 7 bases are a match to TRBD1. V shed 8 bases and J 8 bases; nucleotides not matched to a gene: 8. Germline loops: CDR1 SQVTM, CDR2 ANQGSEA. The CDR3 has 12 residues.